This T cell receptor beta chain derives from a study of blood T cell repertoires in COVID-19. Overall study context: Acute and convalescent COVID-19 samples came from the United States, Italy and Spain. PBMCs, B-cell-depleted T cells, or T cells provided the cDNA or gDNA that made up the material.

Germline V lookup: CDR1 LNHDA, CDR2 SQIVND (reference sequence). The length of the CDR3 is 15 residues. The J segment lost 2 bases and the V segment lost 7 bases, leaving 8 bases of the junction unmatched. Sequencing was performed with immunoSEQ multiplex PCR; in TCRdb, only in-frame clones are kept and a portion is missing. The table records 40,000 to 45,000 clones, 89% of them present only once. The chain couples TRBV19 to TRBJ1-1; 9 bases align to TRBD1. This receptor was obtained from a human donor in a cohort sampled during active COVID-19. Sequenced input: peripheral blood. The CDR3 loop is CASTIQGAVNTEAFF. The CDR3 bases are TGTGCCAGTACCATACAGGGGGCAGTAAACACTGAAGCTTTCTTT.